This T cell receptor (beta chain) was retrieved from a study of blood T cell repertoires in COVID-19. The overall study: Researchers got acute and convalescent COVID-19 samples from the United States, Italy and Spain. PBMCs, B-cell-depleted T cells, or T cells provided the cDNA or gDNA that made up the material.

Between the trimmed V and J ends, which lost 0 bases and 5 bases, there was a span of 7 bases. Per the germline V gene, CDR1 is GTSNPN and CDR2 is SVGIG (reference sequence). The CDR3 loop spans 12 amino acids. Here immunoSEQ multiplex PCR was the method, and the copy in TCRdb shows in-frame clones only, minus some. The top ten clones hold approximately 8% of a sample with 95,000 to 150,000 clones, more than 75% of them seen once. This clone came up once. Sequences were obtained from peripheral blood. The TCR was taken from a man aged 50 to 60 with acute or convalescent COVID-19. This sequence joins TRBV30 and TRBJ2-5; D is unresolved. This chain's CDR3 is CAWSVIRETQYF. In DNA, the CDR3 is TGTGCCTGGAGTGTAATCAGGGAGACCCAGTACTTC.